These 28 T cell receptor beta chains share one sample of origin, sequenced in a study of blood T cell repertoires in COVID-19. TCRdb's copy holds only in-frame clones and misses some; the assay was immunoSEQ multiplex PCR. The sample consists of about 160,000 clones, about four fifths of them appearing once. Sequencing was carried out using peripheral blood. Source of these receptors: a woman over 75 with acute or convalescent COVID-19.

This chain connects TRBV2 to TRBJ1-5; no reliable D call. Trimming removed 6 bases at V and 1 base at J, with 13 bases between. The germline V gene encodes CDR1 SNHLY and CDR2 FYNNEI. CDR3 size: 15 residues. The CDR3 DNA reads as TGTGCCAGCAGGGCCCGGGTACGGAGCAATCAGCCCCAGCATTTT. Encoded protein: CASRARVRSNQPQHF.

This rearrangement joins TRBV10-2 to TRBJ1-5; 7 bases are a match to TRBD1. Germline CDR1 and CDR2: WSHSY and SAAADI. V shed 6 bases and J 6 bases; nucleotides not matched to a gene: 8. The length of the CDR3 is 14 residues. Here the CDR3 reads CASRPGQVTQPQHF. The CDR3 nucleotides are TGCGCCAGCAGACCTGGACAGGTCACTCAGCCCCAGCATTTT.

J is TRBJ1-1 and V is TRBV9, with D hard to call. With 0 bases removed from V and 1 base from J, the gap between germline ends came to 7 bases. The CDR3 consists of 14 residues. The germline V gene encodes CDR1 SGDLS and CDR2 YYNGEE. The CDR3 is CASSVDTRNTEAFF. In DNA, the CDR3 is TGTGCCAGCAGCGTAGACACAAGGAACACTGAAGCTTTCTTT.

CDR3 amino acids: CASSPISGTGNTEAFF. CDR3 in DNA: TGTGCCAGCAGCCCCATATCCGGGACAGGGAACACTGAAGCTTTCTTT. The rearrangement links TRBV5-4 to TRBJ1-1, with TRBD1 matching 8 bases. CDR1 and CDR2 (germline): SGHNT, YYREEE (reference sequence). V lost 4 bases, J lost 1 base, and 9 bases stayed unmatched. CDR3 size: 16 residues.

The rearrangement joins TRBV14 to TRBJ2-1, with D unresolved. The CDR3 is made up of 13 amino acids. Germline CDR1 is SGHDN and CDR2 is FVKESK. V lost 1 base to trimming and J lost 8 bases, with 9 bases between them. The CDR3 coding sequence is TGTGCCAGCAGCCAAGCGAGGTCCTATGAGCAGTTCTTC. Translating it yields CASSQARSYEQFF.

CDR3 DNA: TGTGCCACCAGTGACGGTTATAGCGGGAGGGCCACCGGGGAGCTGTTTTTT. It encodes CATSDGYSGRATGELFF. The chain couples TRBV24-1 to TRBJ2-2; 11 bases align to TRBD2. The CDR3 consists of 17 residues. The germline V gene encodes CDR1 KGHDR and CDR2 SFDVKD. J lost 4 bases, V lost 4 bases, and 7 bases had no gene match.

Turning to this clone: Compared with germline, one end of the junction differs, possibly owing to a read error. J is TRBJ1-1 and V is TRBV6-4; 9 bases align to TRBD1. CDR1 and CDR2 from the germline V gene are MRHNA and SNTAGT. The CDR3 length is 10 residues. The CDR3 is CASSPLQGAF. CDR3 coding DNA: TGTGCCAGCAGTCCCCTACAGGGGGCCTTT.

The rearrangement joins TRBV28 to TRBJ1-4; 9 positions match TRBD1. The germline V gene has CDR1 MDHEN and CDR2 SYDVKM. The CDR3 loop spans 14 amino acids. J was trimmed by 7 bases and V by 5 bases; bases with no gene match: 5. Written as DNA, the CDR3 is TGTGCCAGCAGTCGGGACAGGGTCGCTGAAAAACTGTTTTTT. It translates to CASSRDRVAEKLFF.

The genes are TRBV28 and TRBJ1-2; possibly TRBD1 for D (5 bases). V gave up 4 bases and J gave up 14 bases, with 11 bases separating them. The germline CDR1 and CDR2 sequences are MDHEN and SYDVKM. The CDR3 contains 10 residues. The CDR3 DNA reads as TGTGCCAGCAGTTCCCGGGGGACGACCTTC. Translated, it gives CASSSRGTTF.

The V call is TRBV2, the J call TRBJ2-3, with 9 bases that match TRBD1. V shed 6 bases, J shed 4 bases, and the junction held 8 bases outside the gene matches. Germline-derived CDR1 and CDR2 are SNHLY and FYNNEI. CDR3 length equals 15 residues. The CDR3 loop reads CASSSDRGRSDTQYF. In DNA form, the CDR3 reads TGTGCCAGCAGCTCGGACAGGGGTCGGTCAGATACGCAGTATTTT.

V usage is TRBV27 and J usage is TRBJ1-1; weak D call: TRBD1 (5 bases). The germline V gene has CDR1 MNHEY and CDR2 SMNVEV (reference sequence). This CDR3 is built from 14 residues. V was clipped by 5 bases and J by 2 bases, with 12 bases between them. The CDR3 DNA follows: TGTGCCAGCAGTCTCAGGGATGGAAACACTGAAGCTTTCTTT. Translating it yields CASSLRDGNTEAFF.

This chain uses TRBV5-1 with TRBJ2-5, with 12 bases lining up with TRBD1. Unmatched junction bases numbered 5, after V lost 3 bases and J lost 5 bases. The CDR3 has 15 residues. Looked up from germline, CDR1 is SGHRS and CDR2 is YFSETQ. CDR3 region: CASSWGTGGVETQYF. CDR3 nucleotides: TGCGCCAGCAGCTGGGGGACAGGGGGCGTGGAGACCCAGTACTTC.

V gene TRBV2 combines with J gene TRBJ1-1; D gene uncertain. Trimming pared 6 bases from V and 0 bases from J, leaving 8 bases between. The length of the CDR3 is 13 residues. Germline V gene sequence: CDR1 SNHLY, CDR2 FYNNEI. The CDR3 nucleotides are TGTGCCAGCAGGAGGGAGATGAACACTGAAGCTTTCTTT. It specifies CASRREMNTEAFF.

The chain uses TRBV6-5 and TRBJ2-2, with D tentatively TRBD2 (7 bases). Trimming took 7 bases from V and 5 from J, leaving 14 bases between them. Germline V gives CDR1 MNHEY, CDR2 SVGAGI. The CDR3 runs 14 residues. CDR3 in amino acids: CASKGGESTGELFF. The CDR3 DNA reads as TGTGCCAGCAAAGGGGGGGAGAGTACCGGGGAGCTGTTTTTT.

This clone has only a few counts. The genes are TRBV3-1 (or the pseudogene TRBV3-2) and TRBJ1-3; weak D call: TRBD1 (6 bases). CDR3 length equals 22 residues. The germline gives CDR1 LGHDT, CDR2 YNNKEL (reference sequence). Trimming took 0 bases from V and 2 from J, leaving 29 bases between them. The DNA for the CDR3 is TGTGCCAGCAGCCAAGATCACCCTCTTTTCCCCCAGGGGCCTCTTACTGGAAACACCATATATTTT. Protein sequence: CASSQDHPLFPQGPLTGNTIYF.

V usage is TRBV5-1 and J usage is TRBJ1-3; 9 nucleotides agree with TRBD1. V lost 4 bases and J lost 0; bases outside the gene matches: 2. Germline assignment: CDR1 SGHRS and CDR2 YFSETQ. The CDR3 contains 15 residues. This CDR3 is CASSLQGASGNTIYF. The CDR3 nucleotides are TGCGCCAGCAGCCTACAGGGGGCCTCTGGAAACACCATATATTTT.

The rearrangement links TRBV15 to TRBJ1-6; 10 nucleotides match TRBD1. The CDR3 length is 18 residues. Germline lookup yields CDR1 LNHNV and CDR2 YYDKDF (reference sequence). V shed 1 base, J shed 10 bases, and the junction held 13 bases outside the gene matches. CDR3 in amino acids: CATSRGGRQGASNSPLHF. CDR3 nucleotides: TGTGCCACCAGCAGAGGAGGTAGACAGGGGGCGAGCAACTCACCCCTCCACTTT.

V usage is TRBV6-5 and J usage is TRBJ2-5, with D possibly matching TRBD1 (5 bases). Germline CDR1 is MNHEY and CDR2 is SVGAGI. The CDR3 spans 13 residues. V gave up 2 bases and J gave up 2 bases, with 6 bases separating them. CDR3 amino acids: CASSYGHQETQYF. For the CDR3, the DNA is TGTGCCAGCAGTTACGGACATCAAGAGACCCAGTACTTC.

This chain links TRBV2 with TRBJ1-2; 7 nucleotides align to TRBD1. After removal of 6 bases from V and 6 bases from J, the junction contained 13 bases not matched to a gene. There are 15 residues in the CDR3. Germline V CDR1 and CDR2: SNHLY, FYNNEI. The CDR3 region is CASRRPRTGRDGYTF. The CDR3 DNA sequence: TGTGCCAGCAGAAGACCCCGGACAGGCAGGGATGGCTACACCTTC.

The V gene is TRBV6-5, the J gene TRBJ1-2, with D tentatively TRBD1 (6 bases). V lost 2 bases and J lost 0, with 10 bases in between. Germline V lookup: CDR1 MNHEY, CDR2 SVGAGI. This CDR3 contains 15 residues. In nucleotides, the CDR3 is TGTGCCAGCAGTTACACAACAGGGACTAACTATGGCTACACCTTC. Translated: CASSYTTGTNYGYTF.

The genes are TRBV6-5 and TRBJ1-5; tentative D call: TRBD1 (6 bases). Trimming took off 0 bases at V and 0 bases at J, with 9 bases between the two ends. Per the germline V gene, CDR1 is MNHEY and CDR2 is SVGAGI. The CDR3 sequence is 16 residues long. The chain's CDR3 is CASSYSGGYSNQPQHF. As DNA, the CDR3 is TGTGCCAGCAGTTACTCAGGGGGATATAGCAATCAGCCCCAGCATTTT.

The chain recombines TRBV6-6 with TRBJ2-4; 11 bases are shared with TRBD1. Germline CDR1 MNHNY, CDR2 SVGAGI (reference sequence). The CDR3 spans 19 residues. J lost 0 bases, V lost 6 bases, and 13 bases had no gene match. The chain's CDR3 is CASSRLPPGQGVAKNIQYF. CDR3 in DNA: TGTGCCAGCAGCCGACTCCCTCCGGGACAGGGGGTAGCCAAAAACATTCAGTACTTC.

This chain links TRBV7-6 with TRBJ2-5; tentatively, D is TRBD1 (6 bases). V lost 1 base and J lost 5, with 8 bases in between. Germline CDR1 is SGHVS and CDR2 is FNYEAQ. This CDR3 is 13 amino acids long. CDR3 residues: CASSLGGRETQYF. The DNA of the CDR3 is TGTGCCAGCAGCTTAGGGGGGCGGGAGACCCAGTACTTC.

CDR3 DNA sequence: TGTGCCAGCAGCTTAGGACAGGGGGTCTATGGCTACACCTTC. It is translated as CASSLGQGVYGYTF. This chain joins TRBV7-8 and TRBJ1-2, with TRBD1 matching over 9 bases. This CDR3 region has 14 residues. Germline CDR1 and CDR2: SGHVS and FQNEAQ. J was trimmed by 4 bases and V by 1 base; bases with no gene match: 1.

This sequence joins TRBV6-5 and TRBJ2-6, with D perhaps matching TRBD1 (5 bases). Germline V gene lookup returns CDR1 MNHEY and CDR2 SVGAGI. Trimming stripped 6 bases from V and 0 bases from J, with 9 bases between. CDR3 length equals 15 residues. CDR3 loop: CASRKGDSGANVLTF. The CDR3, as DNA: TGTGCCAGCAGAAAAGGGGACTCTGGGGCCAACGTCCTGACTTTC.

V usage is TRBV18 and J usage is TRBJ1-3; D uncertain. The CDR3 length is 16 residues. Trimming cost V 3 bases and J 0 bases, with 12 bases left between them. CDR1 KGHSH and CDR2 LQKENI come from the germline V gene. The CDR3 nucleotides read TGTGCCAGCTCACCCAACGACCCGGGCTCTGGAAACACCATATATTTT. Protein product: CASSPNDPGSGNTIYF.

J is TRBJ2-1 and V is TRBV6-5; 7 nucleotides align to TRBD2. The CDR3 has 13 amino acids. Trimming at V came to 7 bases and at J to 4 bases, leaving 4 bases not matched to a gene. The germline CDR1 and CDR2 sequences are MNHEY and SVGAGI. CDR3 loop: CASNPGGYNEQFF. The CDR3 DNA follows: TGTGCCAGCAACCCCGGGGGGTACAATGAGCAGTTCTTC.

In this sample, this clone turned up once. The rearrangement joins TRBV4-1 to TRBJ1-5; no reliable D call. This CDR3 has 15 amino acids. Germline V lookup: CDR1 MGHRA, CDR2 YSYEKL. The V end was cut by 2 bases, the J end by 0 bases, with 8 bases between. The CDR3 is CASSQWRLSNQPQHF. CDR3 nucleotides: TGCGCCAGCAGCCAATGGAGGCTTAGCAATCAGCCCCAGCATTTT.